The clone carrying this T cell receptor (beta chain) was counted between two and nine times. The data were taken from a study of T cells in Graves' hyperthyroidism and ophthalmopathy. RNA transcripts provided the source from which TCR beta CDR3 regions were amplified. A first-round RT-PCR of the TCR CDR3 used the HTBI primer set. TCRdb re-called the multiplex PCR reads through MiXCR, storing one row per CDR3 protein. Among hundreds of thousands of distinct CDR3 sequences listed, 15% to 20% were seen once. This CDR3 is 14 amino acids long. Trimming shortened V by 5 bases and J by 6 bases, and 16 bases separated the two germline ends.

The chain employs TRBV12-3 or TRBV12-4 and TRBJ2-5; weak D call: TRBD1 (6 bases). Source material: blood. The TCR was taken from a woman aged 40-49 years with Graves' ophthalmopathy. This chain's CDR3 is CASSNRDTGQTQYF. In DNA form, the CDR3 reads TGTGCCAGCAGTAATCGGGACACCGGGCAGACCCAGTACTTC.